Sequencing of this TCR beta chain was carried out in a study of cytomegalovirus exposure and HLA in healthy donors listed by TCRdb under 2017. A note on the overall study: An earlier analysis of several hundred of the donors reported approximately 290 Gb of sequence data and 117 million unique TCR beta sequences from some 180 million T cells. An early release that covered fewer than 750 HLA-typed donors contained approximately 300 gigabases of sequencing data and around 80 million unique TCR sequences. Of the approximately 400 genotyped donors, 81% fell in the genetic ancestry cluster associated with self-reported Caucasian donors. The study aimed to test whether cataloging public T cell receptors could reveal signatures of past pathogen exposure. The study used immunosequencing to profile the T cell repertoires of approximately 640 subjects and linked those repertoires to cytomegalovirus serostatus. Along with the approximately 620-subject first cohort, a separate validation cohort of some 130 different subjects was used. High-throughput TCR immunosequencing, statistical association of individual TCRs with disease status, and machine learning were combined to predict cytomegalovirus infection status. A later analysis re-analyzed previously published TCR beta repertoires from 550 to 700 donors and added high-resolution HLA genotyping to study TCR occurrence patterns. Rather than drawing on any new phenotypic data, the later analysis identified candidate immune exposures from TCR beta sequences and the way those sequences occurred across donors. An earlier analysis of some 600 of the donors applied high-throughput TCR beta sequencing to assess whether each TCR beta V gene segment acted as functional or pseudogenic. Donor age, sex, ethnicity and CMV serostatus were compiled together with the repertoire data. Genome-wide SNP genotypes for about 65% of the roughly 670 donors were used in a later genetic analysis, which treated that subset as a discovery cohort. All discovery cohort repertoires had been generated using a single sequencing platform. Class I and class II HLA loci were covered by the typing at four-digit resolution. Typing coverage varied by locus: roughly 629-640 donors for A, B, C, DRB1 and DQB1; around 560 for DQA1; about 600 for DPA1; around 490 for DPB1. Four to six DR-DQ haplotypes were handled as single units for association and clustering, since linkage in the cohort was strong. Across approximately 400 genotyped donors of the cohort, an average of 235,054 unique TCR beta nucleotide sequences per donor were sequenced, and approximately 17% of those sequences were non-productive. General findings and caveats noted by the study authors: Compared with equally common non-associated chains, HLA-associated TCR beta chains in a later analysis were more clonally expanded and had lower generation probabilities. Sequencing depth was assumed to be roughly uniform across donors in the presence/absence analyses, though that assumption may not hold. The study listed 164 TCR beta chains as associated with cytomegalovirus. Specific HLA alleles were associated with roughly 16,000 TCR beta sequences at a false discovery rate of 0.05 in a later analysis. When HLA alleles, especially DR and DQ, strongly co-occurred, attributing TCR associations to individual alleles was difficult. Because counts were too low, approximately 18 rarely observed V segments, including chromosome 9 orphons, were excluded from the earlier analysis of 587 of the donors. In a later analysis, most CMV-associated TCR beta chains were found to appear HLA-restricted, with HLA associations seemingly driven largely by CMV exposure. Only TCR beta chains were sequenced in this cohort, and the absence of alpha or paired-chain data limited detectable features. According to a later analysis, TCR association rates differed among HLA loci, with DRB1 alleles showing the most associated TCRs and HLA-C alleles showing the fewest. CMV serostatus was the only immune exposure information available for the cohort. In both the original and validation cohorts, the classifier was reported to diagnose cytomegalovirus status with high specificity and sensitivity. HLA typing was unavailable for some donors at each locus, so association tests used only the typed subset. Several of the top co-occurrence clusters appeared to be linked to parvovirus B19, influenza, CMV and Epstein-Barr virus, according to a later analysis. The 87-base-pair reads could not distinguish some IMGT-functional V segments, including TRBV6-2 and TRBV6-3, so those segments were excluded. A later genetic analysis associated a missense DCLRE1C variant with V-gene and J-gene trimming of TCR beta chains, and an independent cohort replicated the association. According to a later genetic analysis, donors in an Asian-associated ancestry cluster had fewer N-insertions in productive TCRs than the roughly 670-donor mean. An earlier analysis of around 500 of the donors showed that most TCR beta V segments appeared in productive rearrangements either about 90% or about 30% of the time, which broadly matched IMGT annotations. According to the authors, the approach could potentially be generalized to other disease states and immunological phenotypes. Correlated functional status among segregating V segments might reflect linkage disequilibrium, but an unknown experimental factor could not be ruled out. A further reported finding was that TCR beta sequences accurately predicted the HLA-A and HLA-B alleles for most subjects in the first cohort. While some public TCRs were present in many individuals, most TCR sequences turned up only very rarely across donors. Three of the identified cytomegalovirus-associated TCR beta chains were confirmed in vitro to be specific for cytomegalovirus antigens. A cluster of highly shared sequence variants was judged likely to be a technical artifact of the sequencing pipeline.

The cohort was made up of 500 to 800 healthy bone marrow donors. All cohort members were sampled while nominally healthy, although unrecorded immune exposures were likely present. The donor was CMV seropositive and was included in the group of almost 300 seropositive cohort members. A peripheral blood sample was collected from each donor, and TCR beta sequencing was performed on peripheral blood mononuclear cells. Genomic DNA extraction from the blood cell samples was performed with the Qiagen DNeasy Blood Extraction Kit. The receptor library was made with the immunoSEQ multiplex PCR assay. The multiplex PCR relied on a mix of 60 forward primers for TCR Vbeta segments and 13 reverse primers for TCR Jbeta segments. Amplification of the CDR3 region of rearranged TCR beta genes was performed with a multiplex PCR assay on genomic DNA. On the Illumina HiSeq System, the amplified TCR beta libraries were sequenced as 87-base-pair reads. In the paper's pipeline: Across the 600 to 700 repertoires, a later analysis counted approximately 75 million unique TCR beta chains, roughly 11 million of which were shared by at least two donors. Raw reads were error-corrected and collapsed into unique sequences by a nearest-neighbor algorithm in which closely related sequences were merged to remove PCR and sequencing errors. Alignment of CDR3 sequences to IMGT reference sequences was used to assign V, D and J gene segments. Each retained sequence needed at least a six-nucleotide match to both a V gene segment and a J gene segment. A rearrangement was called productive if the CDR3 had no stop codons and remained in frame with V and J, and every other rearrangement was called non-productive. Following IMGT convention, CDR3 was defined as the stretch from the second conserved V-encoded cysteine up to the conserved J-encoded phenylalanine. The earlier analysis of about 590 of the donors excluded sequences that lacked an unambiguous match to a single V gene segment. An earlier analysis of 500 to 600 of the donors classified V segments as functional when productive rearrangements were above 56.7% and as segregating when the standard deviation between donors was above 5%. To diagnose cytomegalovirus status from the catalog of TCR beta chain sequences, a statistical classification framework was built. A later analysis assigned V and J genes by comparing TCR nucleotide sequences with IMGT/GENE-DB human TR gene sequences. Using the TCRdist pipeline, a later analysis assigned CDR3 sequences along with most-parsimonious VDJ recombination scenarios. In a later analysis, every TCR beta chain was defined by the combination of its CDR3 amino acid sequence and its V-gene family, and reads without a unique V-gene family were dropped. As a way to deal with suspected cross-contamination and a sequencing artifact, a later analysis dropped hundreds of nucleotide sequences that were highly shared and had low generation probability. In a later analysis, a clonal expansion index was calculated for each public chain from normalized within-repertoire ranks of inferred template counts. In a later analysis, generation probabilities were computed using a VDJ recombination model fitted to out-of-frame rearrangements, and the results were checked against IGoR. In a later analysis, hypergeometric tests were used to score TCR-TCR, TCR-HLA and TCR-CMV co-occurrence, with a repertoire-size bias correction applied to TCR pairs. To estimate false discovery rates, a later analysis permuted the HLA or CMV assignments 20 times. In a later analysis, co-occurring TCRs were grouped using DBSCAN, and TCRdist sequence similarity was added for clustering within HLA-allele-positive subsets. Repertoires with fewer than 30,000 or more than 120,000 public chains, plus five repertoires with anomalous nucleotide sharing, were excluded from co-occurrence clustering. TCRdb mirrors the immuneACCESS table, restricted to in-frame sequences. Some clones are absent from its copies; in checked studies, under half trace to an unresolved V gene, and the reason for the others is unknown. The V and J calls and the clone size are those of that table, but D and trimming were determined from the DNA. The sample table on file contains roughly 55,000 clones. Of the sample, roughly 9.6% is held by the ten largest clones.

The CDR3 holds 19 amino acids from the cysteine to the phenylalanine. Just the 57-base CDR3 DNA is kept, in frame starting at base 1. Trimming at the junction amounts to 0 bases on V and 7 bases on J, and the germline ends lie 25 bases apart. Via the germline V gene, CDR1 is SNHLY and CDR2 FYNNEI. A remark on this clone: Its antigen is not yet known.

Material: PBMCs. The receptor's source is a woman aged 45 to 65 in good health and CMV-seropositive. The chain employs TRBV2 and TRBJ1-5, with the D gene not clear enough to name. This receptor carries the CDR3 CASSEAPSDVWAKEQPQHF. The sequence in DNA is TGTGCCAGCAGTGAAGCACCCTCTGATGTATGGGCCAAAGAGCAGCCCCAGCATTTT.